The sequence of this T cell receptor (beta chain) was determined in a study of T-cell reconstitution after alpha-beta-depleted transplantation in children. This clonotype was recorded a few times. The TCRbeta library incorporated unique molecular identifiers. TCRdb fed the PCR reads into MiXCR, producing one record per CDR3 protein. The data hold some 200,000 distinct CDR3 sequences, with approximately 10% observed a single time. Germline V gene lookup returns CDR1 SNHLY and CDR2 FYNNEI. Trimming removed 2 bases from V and 4 bases from J, with 14 bases in between. This CDR3 has 15 amino acids. V usage is TRBV2 and J usage is TRBJ1-1, with a possible D match to TRBD1 (5 bases). This material consisted of PBMCs from the stem cell graft donor, taken from the stem cell graft. The clonotype comes from a human donor who donated a stem cell graft to a child with acute lymphoblastic leukemia. CDR3 protein: CASSEQAGVGTEAFF. The DNA of the CDR3 is TGTGCCAGCAGTGAACAAGCGGGGGTGGGCACTGAAGCTTTCTTT.